This TCR beta chain was obtained from a study of blood T cell repertoires in COVID-19. Study background: PBMCs, B-cell-depleted T cells, or T cells were the source of the cDNA or gDNA that made up the material.

The participants were between roughly 18 and 100 years old and came from roughly 24 US areas. Grouping used clinical history reported by participants in a survey and questionnaire. Exposed participants encountered a COVID-19 case during the 2 weeks preceding study entry. The CDR3 is 13 residues long. The V end lost 0 bases, the J end lost 8 bases, and 7 bases lay between the germline ends. Germline CDR1 MNHEY, CDR2 SVGEGT. Method: immunoSEQ multiplex PCR; TCRdb's copy keeps in-frame clones and lacks some. The sample has roughly 150,000 clones, 75% to 90% seen once; the top ten hold over 5%. This clone was found a few times. The identical CDR3 is also encoded by other nucleotide sequences in the sample.

The TCR originated in a man between 65 and 85 years old who had been exposed to COVID-19. The rearrangement links TRBV6-2 or TRBV6-3 to TRBJ2-2; possibly TRBD1 for D (6 bases). Input material: PBMCs or T cells enriched from blood (not recorded which). The CDR3: CASSYSGTGELFF. The CDR3 DNA sequence: TGTGCCAGCAGTTACTCTGGGACAGGGGAGCTGTTTTTT.